This is a list of T cell receptor beta chains from one sample in a study of PD-1 blockade in classical Hodgkin lymphoma. Libraries were prepared by immunoSEQ multiplex PCR; TCRdb keeps only in-frame clonotypes and omits some of them. The sample consists of some 110,000 clones, approximately 90% of them appearing once. The sample consisted of peripheral blood mononuclear cells (PBMCs), taken before the fourth cycle of nivolumab. The receptors were gathered from a human donor with classical Hodgkin lymphoma. CDR3s include the opening cysteine and the closing phenylalanine or tryptophan. The D gene is left open where the match is weak. A row's size may be missing; if present it is once, few, many or a size class.

cdr3_nt cdr3_aa clone_size d_call j_call v_call
TGTGCCAGCTCACTCAGTGGAGAGGGGGCGGCTGGCTACACCTTC CASSLSGEGAAGYTF NA TRBD1 TRBJ1-2 TRBV18
TGTGCCGTGAAGTCCTACGAGCAGTACTTC CAVKSYEQYF NA NA TRBJ2-7 TRBV7-9
TGTGCCAGCAGTTACGGGGTCAGAACCGGCTATTATGGCTACACCTTC CASSYGVRTGYYGYTF NA NA TRBJ1-2 TRBV6-5
TGCGCCAGCAGCTTCGGGACTAGCGGGAGGGATGAGCAGTTCTTC CASSFGTSGRDEQFF NA TRBD2 TRBJ2-1 TRBV5-1
TGTGCCAGCAGTTACTCCGGGACTAGCGGGAGGAATGAGCAGTTCTTC CASSYSGTSGRNEQFF NA TRBD2 TRBJ2-1 TRBV6-5
TGTGCCAGCAGTGACTCGCTTAGCACTGAAGCTTTCTTT CASSDSLSTEAFF NA NA TRBJ1-1 TRBV6-4
TGTGCCAGCAGCGACGTGCTGATCACCGGGGAGCTGTTTTTT CASSDVLITGELFF NA NA TRBJ2-2 TRBV11-2
TGTGCCAGCAGTTCTCACGGGGTTAACACCGGGGAGCTGTTTTTT CASSSHGVNTGELFF once NA TRBJ2-2 TRBV6-5
TGTGCCAGCAGCTTCAGGCCCGGGGAGCTGTTTTTT CASSFRPGELFF few NA TRBJ2-2 TRBV7-9
TGCAGTGCTAGATATGTCAGTGAAGCTTTCTTT CSARYVSEAFF few NA TRBJ1-1 TRBV20-1
TGTGCCAGCAGCCCTTGGGGAAGCCATGGCTACACCTTC CASSPWGSHGYTF few NA TRBJ1-2 TRBV7-2
TGTGCCAGCTCACGGGACACAGCCTACGAGCAGTACTTC CASSRDTAYEQYF once NA TRBJ2-7 TRBV18
TGTGCCAGCAGCTTAGGAGTAGGGGAGGGGGATGGAAACACCATATATTTT CASSLGVGEGDGNTIYF NA NA TRBJ1-3 TRBV7-2
TGTGCCATCAGCCCCGGGAGGGGGCCGACAGATACGCAGTATTTT CAISPGRGPTDTQYF NA NA TRBJ2-3 TRBV10-3
TGTGCCAGCAGTGGAGTACCCTCCTACGAGCAGTACTTC CASSGVPSYEQYF NA NA TRBJ2-7 TRBV2